The 7 T cell receptor beta chains below were found in one sample sequenced in a study of early T cells in non-severe SARS-CoV-2 infection. Using its own MiXCR run on the 5' RACE reads, TCRdb lists one record per CDR3 protein. The sample contains tens of thousands of distinct CDR3 sequences, around 10% of which appear only once. Sequences were obtained from whole blood. These receptor sequences come from an adult who was a healthcare worker with PCR-confirmed SARS-CoV-2 infection or an uninfected control (not recorded which).

This chain connects TRBV28 to TRBJ2-3, with 9 bases that match TRBD1. The V and J ends lost 5 bases and 1 base, in that order; junction bases with no gene match: 4. The CDR3 spans 15 residues. Germline CDR1 reads MDHEN; CDR2 reads SYDVKM. This CDR3 reads CASSTRTGGTDTQYF. The CDR3 DNA reads as TGTGCCAGCAGTACCCGGACAGGGGGCACAGATACGCAGTATTTT.

This clonotype was recorded a few times. The chain joins TRBV12-3 or TRBV12-4 to TRBJ1-1; unclear D gene. The length of the CDR3 is 12 residues. The V end was cut by 3 bases, the J end by 2 bases, with 4 bases between. CDR3 DNA: TGTGCCAGCAGTTTTACTAACACTGAAGCTTTCTTT. Translating it yields CASSFTNTEAFF.

CDR3: CACNAGRALSPLHF. DNA for the CDR3: TGTGCCTGTAATGCCGGCCGAGCCCTTTCACCCCTCCACTTT. The rearrangement uses TRBV30 and TRBJ1-6; D remains ambiguous. Germline CDR1 reads GTSNPN; CDR2 reads SVGIG (reference sequence). Trimming took 6 bases from V and 9 from J, leaving 18 bases between them. This CDR3 has 14 amino acids. Together with reference TRBV30 and TRBJ1-6, the CDR3 gives the full variable domain: SQTIHQWPATLVQPVGSPLSLECTVEGTSNPNLYWYRQAAGRGLQLLFYSVGIGQISSEVPQNLSASRPQDRQFILSSKKLLLSDSGFYLCACNAGRALSPLHFGNGTRLTVT.

This clonotype was counted only a few times. The chain employs TRBV3-1 and TRBJ2-7; D assignment may be TRBD1 or TRBD2 (5 bases each). Germline CDR1 reads LGHDT; CDR2 reads YNNKEL (reference sequence). This CDR3 comprises 16 residues. The V end lost 5 bases, the J end lost 6 bases, and 23 bases lay between the germline ends. The CDR3 here is CASSLSALGPNPEQYF. DNA for the CDR3: TGTGCCAGCAGCTTGTCAGCGTTGGGACCGAACCCCGAGCAGTACTTC.

This clonotype was observed many times. The chain uses TRBV19 and TRBJ1-2, with D maybe TRBD1 (5 bases). The germline gives CDR1 LNHDA, CDR2 SQIVND (reference sequence). The V end was cut by 3 bases, the J end by 13 bases, with 12 bases between. The CDR3 has 11 amino acids. CDR3 in amino acids: CASSIAGKCTF. CDR3 DNA: TGTGCCAGTAGTATCGCAGGGAAATGCACCTTC.

The chain recombines TRBV5-1 with TRBJ2-7, with 7 bases matching TRBD2. This CDR3 contains 15 residues. Germline V gene lookup returns CDR1 SGHRS and CDR2 YFSETQ. Unmatched junction bases numbered 14, after V lost 9 bases and J lost 2 bases. The CDR3 protein is CATSQGSGLTYEQYF. The CDR3 nucleotides are TGCGCCACCTCCCAGGGTAGCGGGTTAACCTACGAGCAGTACTTC.

The chain carries TRBV20-1 and TRBJ2-2; 10 positions agree with TRBD2. This CDR3 contains 15 residues. Germline V gives CDR1 DFQATT, CDR2 SNEGSKA (reference sequence). The ends lost 5 bases at V and 6 bases at J; junction bases unmatched: 9. CDR3: CSAGPTSGVAGELFF. CDR3 DNA sequence: TGCAGTGCTGGACCCACTAGCGGGGTCGCCGGGGAGCTGTTTTTT.